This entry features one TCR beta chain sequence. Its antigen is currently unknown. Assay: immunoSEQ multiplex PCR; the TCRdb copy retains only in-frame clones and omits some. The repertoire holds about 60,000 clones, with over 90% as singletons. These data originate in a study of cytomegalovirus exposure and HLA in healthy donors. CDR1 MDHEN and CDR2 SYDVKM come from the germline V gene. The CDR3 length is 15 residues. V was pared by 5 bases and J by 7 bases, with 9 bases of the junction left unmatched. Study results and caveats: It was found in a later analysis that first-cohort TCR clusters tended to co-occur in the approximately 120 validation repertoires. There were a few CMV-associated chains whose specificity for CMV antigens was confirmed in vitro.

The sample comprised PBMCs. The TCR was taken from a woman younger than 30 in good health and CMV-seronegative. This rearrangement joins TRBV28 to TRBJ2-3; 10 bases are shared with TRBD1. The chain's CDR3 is CASSLVGQGVNTQYF. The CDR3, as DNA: TGTGCCAGCAGTCTCGTCGGACAGGGGGTAAATACGCAGTATTTT.